These 29 T cell receptor beta chains share one sample of origin, sequenced in a study of radiotherapy plus CTLA-4 blockade in lung cancer. Clones were read by immunoSEQ multiplex PCR, and TCRdb kept only the in-frame ones, dropping some. The data show approximately 45,000 clones, with roughly 60% seen just once and less than 20% held by the top ten. The sample consisted of peripheral blood, taken from a patient treated with radiotherapy plus ipilimumab. The receptors derive from a human donor with non-small cell lung cancer who had a partial response to radiotherapy plus ipilimumab.

This clone appeared a few times. The chain is built from TRBV5-3 and TRBJ2-7, with a tentative D call TRBD1 (6 bases). TRBV5-3 is given ORF status, its function remaining uncertain. This CDR3 has 17 residues. Between the trimmed V and J ends, which lost 10 bases and 2 bases, there was a span of 28 bases. This CDR3 is CAGREIYRAHSPYEQYF. CDR3 sequence (DNA): TGTGCCGGCCGAGAGATCTACAGGGCCCACTCACCCTACGAGCAGTACTTC.

The rearrangement links TRBV4-3 to TRBJ1-2, with TRBD1 as a possible D gene (6 bases). The CDR3 has 16 residues. The V and J ends lost 4 bases and 6 bases respectively, with 21 bases between them. CDR1 and CDR2 (germline): LGHNA, YSLEER. The CDR3 DNA sequence: TGCGCCAGCAGCCCCACAGCTAGACAGGTTTGGAATGGCTACACCTTC. Protein product: CASSPTARQVWNGYTF.

This clone is termed medium-sized. V is TRBV7-9 and J is TRBJ2-7, with TRBD1 matching over 8 bases. Germline assignment: CDR1 SEHNR and CDR2 FQNEAQ (reference sequence). The CDR3 has 14 residues. With 5 bases clipped from V and 2 bases from J, the junction kept 5 bases outside the gene matches. CDR3: CASSRTGGAYEQYF. As DNA, the CDR3 is TGTGCCAGCAGCCGTACAGGGGGTGCCTACGAGCAGTACTTC.

The chain links TRBV5-4 to TRBJ2-1; D is perhaps TRBD1 (6 bases). The CDR3 covers 13 residues. V was clipped by 4 bases and J by 5 bases, with 10 bases between them. CDR1 and CDR2 from the germline V gene are SGHNT and YYREEE (reference sequence). CDR3: CASSLTGNNEQFF. DNA for the CDR3: TGTGCCAGCAGCCTGACAGGCAACAATGAGCAGTTCTTC.

The rearrangement links TRBV6-1 to TRBJ1-5; TRBD1 matches at 9 bases. J lost 4 bases, V lost 10 bases, and 8 bases had no gene match. This CDR3 has 14 amino acids. In germline, CDR1 is MNHNS, CDR2 SASEGT. CDR3 sequence: CATGDRGRNQPQHF. The CDR3 nucleotides are TGTGCCACCGGAGACAGGGGGAGGAATCAGCCCCAGCATTTT.

The chain uses TRBV5-4 and TRBJ2-7; D gene unclear. V was shortened by 4 bases and J by 6 bases, with 11 bases between the two germline ends. Germline loops: CDR1 SGHNT, CDR2 YYREEE (reference sequence). This CDR3 spans 12 amino acids. The CDR3, as DNA: TGTGCCAGCAGCACCAGTGTCAGCGAGCAGTACTTC. The encoded protein is CASSTSVSEQYF.

This clone was counted between two and nine times. The chain carries TRBV29-1 and TRBJ1-1; 8 bases line up with TRBD1. Per the germline V gene, CDR1 is SQVTM and CDR2 is ANQGSEA. There are 13 residues in the CDR3. V shed 7 bases and J 4 bases; nucleotides not matched to a gene: 8. The CDR3 sequence: CSAGQGGGTEAFF. The CDR3 DNA reads TGCAGCGCCGGACAGGGAGGGGGCACTGAAGCTTTCTTT.

This clone has only a few counts. CDR3 DNA sequence: TGCGCCAGCAGCTTGGCCGTGGGGGCGGCCTTGGACACTGAAGCTTTCTTT. Protein sequence: CASSLAVGAALDTEAFF. The chain employs TRBV5-1 and TRBJ1-1; a possible D gene is TRBD1 (6 bases). This CDR3 comprises 17 residues. Trimming shortened V by 0 bases and J by 3 bases, and 18 bases separated the two germline ends. The germline V gene has CDR1 SGHRS and CDR2 YFSETQ.

J is TRBJ1-2 and V is TRBV2; perhaps TRBD1 as D (5 bases). Germline V CDR1 and CDR2: SNHLY, FYNNEI. Between the trimmed V and J ends, which lost 3 bases and 3 bases, there was a span of 8 bases. The CDR3 is 13 amino acids. CDR3: CASSEGQHYGYTF. The CDR3, as DNA: TGTGCCAGCAGTGAGGGGCAGCACTATGGCTACACCTTC.

The V and J genes are TRBV30 and TRBJ1-3, with D possibly TRBD1 on 5 matching bases. The CDR3 extends over 15 amino acids. Germline CDR1 reads GTSNPN; CDR2 reads SVGIG (reference sequence). V was clipped by 3 bases and J by 4 bases, with 16 bases between them. This chain's CDR3 is CAWSRDSGLGNTIYF. The CDR3 coding sequence is TGTGCCTGGAGCCGAGACAGTGGATTAGGAAACACCATATATTTT.

This clone came up once. The chain has TRBV6-6 and TRBJ2-1, with 8 bases aligning to TRBD1. The length of the CDR3 is 15 residues. Germline CDR1 MNHNY, CDR2 SVGAGI (reference sequence). Trimming at V came to 7 bases and at J to 4 bases, leaving 9 bases not matched to a gene. The CDR3: CASTHRDRLYNEQFF. CDR3 coding DNA: TGTGCCAGCACGCACCGGGACAGGTTATACAATGAGCAGTTCTTC.

The chain joins TRBV11-3 to TRBJ2-1; D might be TRBD2 (5 bases). Per the germline V gene, CDR1 is SGHNT and CDR2 is YENEEA. Deletions cut 1 base from V and 8 bases from J, with 12 bases between. The CDR3 length is 14 residues. The CDR3 loop is CASSLVPSNHEQFF. The CDR3 DNA sequence: TGTGCCAGCAGCTTAGTTCCTAGCAACCATGAGCAGTTCTTC.

The chain is built from TRBV7-9 and TRBJ1-4; D gene uncertain. CDR1 is SEHNR, CDR2 FQNEAQ, per germline (reference sequence). This CDR3 has 13 residues. The V end was cut by 8 bases, the J end by 8 bases, with 15 bases between. CDR3: CASSKFSVEKLFF. In nucleotides, the CDR3 is TGTGCCAGCTCCAAGTTCTCAGTGGAAAAACTGTTTTTT.

This clone has only a few counts. This rearrangement joins TRBV2 to TRBJ1-4, with D uncertain. Per the germline V gene, CDR1 is SNHLY and CDR2 is FYNNEI. V was trimmed by 5 bases and J by 10 bases, leaving 17 bases between them. This CDR3 comprises 14 residues. CDR3 DNA sequence: TGTGCCAGCAGTTGGTCCCCCACTGATGCAAAACTGTTTTTT. It yields the protein CASSWSPTDAKLFF.

Only a few counts were recorded for this clone. The chain carries TRBV4-3 and TRBJ1-2; D not resolved. There are 15 residues in the CDR3. Trimming took off 4 bases at V and 5 bases at J, with 17 bases between the two ends. Germline lookup yields CDR1 LGHNA and CDR2 YSLEER. CDR3 sequence reads: CASSPSGGLGYGYTF. CDR3 nucleotide sequence: TGCGCCAGCAGCCCGTCAGGCGGACTCGGTTATGGCTACACCTTC.

This clone has just a few counts. The V call is TRBV27, the J call TRBJ2-1; 8 bases fit TRBD2. The junction had 7 bases not matched to a gene; V was cut back by 2 bases and J by 10 bases. Germline CDR1 is MNHEY and CDR2 is SMNVEV (reference sequence). The CDR3 length is 14 residues. The CDR3 DNA is TGTGCCAGCAGTTTAGGAGCGGGAGTGGGAGAGCAGTTCTTC. Translated: CASSLGAGVGEQFF.

V is TRBV21-1 and J is TRBJ2-3; the table's TRBD1 call for D was not verified on the DNA. TRBV21-1 is flagged as a pseudogene. The CDR3 totals 15 residues. This CDR3 reads CASSKVNRNTDTQYF. Here the CDR3 DNA reads TGTGCCAGCAGCAAAGTGAACAGGAACACAGATACGCAGTATTTT.

This chain joins TRBV29-1 and TRBJ2-1, with 9 bases identical to TRBD1. The germline V gene has CDR1 SQVTM and CDR2 ANQGSEA. Trimming at V came to 4 bases and at J to 6 bases, leaving 1 base not matched to a gene. CDR3 size: 12 residues. The CDR3 DNA is TGCAGCGTTGGGACAGGGGCCAATGAGCAGTTCTTC. Its protein is CSVGTGANEQFF.

The V and J genes are TRBV7-8 and TRBJ2-5; TRBD1 matches at 8 bases. V was pared by 0 bases and J by 6 bases, with 6 bases of the junction left unmatched. Per the germline V gene, CDR1 is SGHVS and CDR2 is FQNEAQ. The CDR3 is 15 residues long. CDR3 residues: CASSLARRQGQTQYF. The CDR3 DNA reads TGTGCCAGCAGCTTAGCGAGGAGACAGGGGCAGACCCAGTACTTC.

The chain is built from TRBV9 and TRBJ2-2, with D perhaps TRBD2 (5 bases). V lost 3 bases and J lost 7, with 10 bases in between. This CDR3 contains 13 residues. Germline CDR1 is SGDLS and CDR2 is YYNGEE. For the CDR3, the DNA is TGTGCCAGCAGCGCCAGCGAGGGCGGGGAGCTGTTTTTT. This sequence encodes CASSASEGGELFF.

The chain links TRBV6-5 to TRBJ1-1; tentative D call: TRBD1 (6 bases). Trimming pared 7 bases from V and 6 bases from J, leaving 15 bases between. CDR3 size: 13 residues. Germline CDR1 MNHEY, CDR2 SVGAGI. CDR3 amino acids: CASKEQGRAEAFF. DNA for the CDR3: TGTGCCAGCAAGGAACAGGGTAGGGCTGAAGCTTTCTTT.

This clone was counted a few times. This chain connects TRBV6-5 to TRBJ2-7; no clear D gene. V lost 4 bases and J 7 bases, leaving 11 bases between the germline ends. The CDR3 loop spans 12 amino acids. CDR1 and CDR2 (germline): MNHEY, SVGAGI. CDR3 coding DNA: TGTGCCAGCAGTTCCCGAGACGGGGAGCAGTACTTC. Its protein product is CASSSRDGEQYF.

This chain uses TRBV7-8 with TRBJ1-2; D perhaps matches TRBD1 (5 bases). The CDR3 spans 14 residues. Germline CDR1 reads SGHVS; CDR2 reads FQNEAQ. V was clipped by 7 bases and J by 4 bases, with 16 bases between them. The chain's CDR3 is CASTAGGMSYGYTF. In nucleotides, the CDR3 is TGTGCCAGCACCGCGGGGGGGATGAGCTATGGCTACACCTTC.

There are many counts of this clone. The junction differs from germline at one of its ends, possibly a read error. Additional DNA sequences in this sample encode the identical CDR3. The chain combines TRBV6-1 with TRBJ1-2, with unresolved D. CDR3 size: 16 residues. Germline loops: CDR1 MNHNS, CDR2 SASEGT. The CDR3 bases are TGCGCCAGCAGTGAAGAGCAAAAACTTCTAACCTATGGCTACACCTTC. This translates into CASSEEQKLLTYGYTF.

This clone has a handful of counts. The chain carries TRBV10-3 and TRBJ1-1; 7 nucleotides line up with TRBD1. The CDR3 is 13 residues long. The germline V gene encodes CDR1 ENHRY and CDR2 SYGVKD. J gave up 4 bases and V 6 bases, and 5 bases lay outside the gene matches. As DNA, the CDR3 is TGTGCCATCAGACAGGGGTTGGGCACTGAAGCTTTCTTT. The encoded protein is CAIRQGLGTEAFF.

The V and J genes are TRBV19 and TRBJ1-2; perhaps TRBD1 as D (6 bases). Germline lookup yields CDR1 LNHDA and CDR2 SQIVND (reference sequence). Trimming removed 2 bases at V and 3 bases at J, with 7 bases between. The CDR3 runs to 13 residues. CDR3 DNA: TGTGCCAGTAGTATATCAGGGGACTATGGCTACACCTTC. As protein: CASSISGDYGYTF.

V and J are TRBV20-1 and TRBJ2-1, with D perhaps TRBD2 (5 bases). This CDR3 has 11 amino acids. Germline lookup yields CDR1 DFQATT and CDR2 SNEGSKA (reference sequence). Between the trimmed V and J ends, which lost 0 bases and 12 bases, there was a span of 9 bases. Here the CDR3 reads CSARELDGQFF. The CDR3 nucleotides are TGCAGTGCTAGAGAACTAGATGGGCAGTTCTTC.

In this sample, this clone turned up a few times. The chain uses TRBV7-9 and TRBJ2-5, with 11 nucleotides matching TRBD1. CDR1 and CDR2 (germline): SEHNR, FQNEAQ (reference sequence). This CDR3 region has 14 residues. Germline trimming cut 3 bases from V and 6 bases from J; bases unmatched to any gene: 3. CDR3 protein: CASSLGTGGKTQYF. CDR3 DNA: TGTGCCAGCAGCTTGGGGACAGGGGGAAAGACCCAGTACTTC.

The gene calls are TRBV30 and TRBJ1-2; the D gene is possibly TRBD1 (5 bases). Germline-derived CDR1 and CDR2 are GTSNPN and SVGIG (reference sequence). The CDR3 extends over 16 amino acids. The V end was cut by 0 bases, the J end by 2 bases, with 16 bases between. The CDR3 region is CAWSVKGAETNYGYTF. CDR3 nucleotides: TGTGCCTGGAGTGTAAAAGGGGCAGAAACAAACTATGGCTACACCTTC.